A selection of T cell receptor beta chains follows, all from one sample in a study of T cell responses to AZD1222 COVID-19 vaccine. Profiled with immunoSEQ multiplex PCR; TCRdb holds only in-frame clones, not every one. Among roughly 60,000 clones listed, approximately 90% were seen once. This specimen consisted of peripheral blood, obtained on day 0 of AZD1222 vaccination. The receptors were gathered from an adult in good health. Both conserved end residues are part of each CDR3. D genes are given only for firm matches. Size values are once, few and many counts, or a class for expanded clones, and some rows have none.

J,D,size,V,CDR3,DNA
TRBJ1-2,.,.,TRBV27,CASSLRGMEGGYTF,TGTGCCAGCAGCCTGAGGGGTATGGAAGGAGGCTACACCTTC
TRBJ1-1,.,.,TRBV4-1,CASSQVSGNTEAFF,TGCGCCAGCAGCCAAGTGTCAGGGAACACTGAAGCTTTCTTT
TRBJ1-3,.,.,TRBV3-1/TRBV3-2,CASSQDQTGGRNTIYF,TGTGCCAGCAGCCAAGATCAGACCGGAGGGAGAAACACCATATATTTT
TRBJ1-2,.,.,TRBV11-2,CASSLAARGGYGYTF,TGTGCCAGCAGCTTAGCGGCCAGGGGAGGCTATGGCTACACCTTC
TRBJ1-2,.,.,TRBV5-1,CASSLVPPYGYTF,TGCGCCAGCAGCTTGGTGCCCCCCTATGGCTACACCTTC
TRBJ2-2,.,.,TRBV14,CASSRQNTGELFF,TGTGCCAGCAGCCGACAGAACACCGGGGAGCTGTTTTTT
TRBJ1-1,TRBD1,.,TRBV19,CASSRDRGGTEAFF,TGTGCCAGTAGTCGGGACAGGGGAGGCACTGAAGCTTTCTTT
TRBJ1-2,.,.,TRBV3-1/TRBV3-2,CASSQDRGRVGGYTF,TGTGCCAGCAGCCAAGATAGGGGCCGAGTTGGAGGCTACACCTTC
TRBJ2-7,.,.,TRBV18,CASSPPGRAQSYEQYF,TGTGCCAGCTCACCACCGGGCAGGGCACAGTCGTACGAGCAGTACTTC
TRBJ1-1,.,.,TRBV19,CASSTQGNTEAFF,TGTGCCAGTAGTACACAGGGGAACACTGAAGCTTTCTTT
TRBJ2-3,.,.,TRBV12-3/TRBV12-4,CASRPSGTDTQYF,TGTGCCAGCAGACCCTCGGGCACAGATACGCAGTATTTT
TRBJ2-2,TRBD1,.,TRBV23-1,CASGPGQRTGELFF,TGCGCCAGCGGACCGGGACAGCGTACCGGGGAGCTGTTTTTT
TRBJ1-1,.,.,TRBV5-4,CASSLDQRNTEAFF,TGTGCCAGCAGCCTGGACCAGAGAAACACTGAAGCTTTCTTT
TRBJ1-5,TRBD1,.,TRBV19,CASRREQGADQPQHF,TGTGCCAGTAGAAGGGAGCAGGGGGCTGATCAGCCCCAGCATTTT
TRBJ2-1,.,.,TRBV3-1/TRBV3-2,CASSRRPDLSYNEQFF,TGTGCCAGCAGCCGCAGACCGGACCTCTCCTACAATGAGCAGTTCTTC
TRBJ2-3,.,.,TRBV24-1,CATSDLGLSQYF,TGTGCCACCAGTGATTTGGGGTTGTCCCAGTATTTT
TRBJ1-1,.,.,TRBV3-1/TRBV3-2,CASSTIMNTEAFF,TGTGCCAGCAGCACCATCATGAACACTGAAGCTTTCTTT
TRBJ2-1,.,.,TRBV3-1/TRBV3-2,CASSRMDFAKDEQFF,TGTGCCAGCAGCCGGATGGACTTCGCTAAAGATGAGCAGTTCTTC
TRBJ1-5,.,.,TRBV12-3/TRBV12-4,CASGGGNQPQHF,TGTGCCAGCGGGGGGGGCAATCAGCCCCAGCATTTT
TRBJ1-1,.,once,TRBV5-4,CASSLNRGLEAFF,TGTGCCAGCAGCTTAAACCGGGGCCTTGAAGCTTTCTTT
TRBJ1-5,TRBD1,.,TRBV29-1,CSVDTGGNSNQPQHF,TGCAGCGTGGACACAGGGGGTAATAGCAATCAGCCCCAGCATTTT
TRBJ2-3,.,.,TRBV3-1/TRBV3-2,CASSQTSTDTQYF,TGTGCCAGCAGCCAAACCAGCACAGATACGCAGTATTTT
TRBJ1-1,.,.,TRBV9,CASSVTANTEAFF,TGTGCCAGCAGCGTTACAGCGAACACTGAAGCTTTCTTT
TRBJ1-1,.,.,TRBV5-1,CASSLGTEAFF,TGCGCCAGCAGCTTGGGTACTGAAGCTTTCTTT
TRBJ1-2,TRBD1,.,TRBV28,CASSLTGNYGYTF,TGTGCCAGCAGCCTGACAGGGAACTATGGCTACACCTTC
TRBJ2-7,.,.,TRBV10-3,CAISEGGSLDEQYF,TGTGCCATCAGTGAGGGGGGGAGCCTGGACGAGCAGTACTTC
TRBJ1-2,.,few,TRBV19,CASSIVTGVHGYTF,TGTGCCAGTAGTATAGTAACGGGGGTTCATGGCTACACCTTC
TRBJ1-3,.,.,TRBV5-1,CASSSQGSSGNTIYF,TGCGCCAGCAGCAGTCAGGGAAGCTCTGGAAACACCATATATTTT
TRBJ1-3,.,.,TRBV11-2,CASSLGQRRSGNTIYF,TGTGCCAGCAGCTTAGGACAACGGCGCTCTGGAAACACCATATATTTT
TRBJ2-7,TRBD1,.,TRBV6-6,CASRPTGVYYEQYF,TGTGCCAGCAGGCCGACAGGGGTGTACTACGAGCAGTACTTC
TRBJ1-1,TRBD1,.,TRBV5-1,CASSVQTGGLHTEAFF,TGCGCCAGCAGCGTTCAAACAGGGGGACTCCACACTGAAGCTTTCTTT
TRBJ1-1,.,.,TRBV7-2,CASSPAGENTEAFF,TGTGCCAGCAGCCCAGCGGGAGAAAACACTGAAGCTTTCTTT
TRBJ2-3,.,.,TRBV12-3/TRBV12-4,CASSLRDTQYF,TGTGCCAGCAGTTTAAGAGATACGCAGTATTTT
TRBJ1-5,.,once,TRBV5-1,CASSLSGQSNQPQHF,TGCGCCAGCAGCTTGTCAGGGCAAAGCAATCAGCCCCAGCATTTT
TRBJ1-5,.,.,TRBV11-2,CASSLEGSNQPQHF,TGTGCCAGCAGCTTAGAAGGCAGCAATCAGCCCCAGCATTTT
TRBJ2-1,.,few,TRBV18,CASSPSPSSYNEQFF,TGTGCCAGCTCACCATCACCGAGCTCCTACAATGAGCAGTTCTTC
TRBJ2-1,TRBD2,.,TRBV7-3,CASRTLTSGGPFKDNEQFF,TGTGCCAGCAGAACTTTGACTAGCGGGGGCCCATTCAAGGACAATGAGCAGTTCTTC
TRBJ1-5,.,.,TRBV10-3,CAISESRGGWDNQPQHF,TGTGCCATCAGTGAGTCCCGGGGCGGTTGGGACAATCAGCCCCAGCATTTT
TRBJ1-6,.,.,TRBV30,CALNRGADNSPLHF,TGTGCCCTAAACCGGGGCGCAGATAATTCACCCCTCCACTTT
TRBJ1-6,.,.,TRBV6-5,CASGRGNSPLHF,TGTGCCAGCGGGCGGGGAAATTCACCCCTCCACTTT
TRBJ1-2,TRBD1,.,TRBV12-3/TRBV12-4,CASSVDRGYGYTF,TGTGCCAGCAGTGTGGACAGGGGATATGGCTACACCTTC